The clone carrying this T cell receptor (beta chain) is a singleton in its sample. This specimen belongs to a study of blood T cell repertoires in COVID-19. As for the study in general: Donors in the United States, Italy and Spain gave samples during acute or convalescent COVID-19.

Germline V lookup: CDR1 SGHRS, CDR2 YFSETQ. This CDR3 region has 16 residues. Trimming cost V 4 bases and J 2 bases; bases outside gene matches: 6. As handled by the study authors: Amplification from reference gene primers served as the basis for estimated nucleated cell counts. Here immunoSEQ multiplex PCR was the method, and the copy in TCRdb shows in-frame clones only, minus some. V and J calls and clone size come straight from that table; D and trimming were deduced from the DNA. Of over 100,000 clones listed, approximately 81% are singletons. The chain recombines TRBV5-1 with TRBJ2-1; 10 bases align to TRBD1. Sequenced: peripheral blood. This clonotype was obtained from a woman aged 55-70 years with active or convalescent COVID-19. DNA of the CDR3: TGCGCCAGCAGCCCCTTAGGGACAGGGGCCTACAATGAGCAGTTCTTC. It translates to CASSPLGTGAYNEQFF.